The entry below gives a single T cell receptor (beta chain) sequence along with its context. The antigen it binds to is not known. Base qualities are not recorded, but no much larger clone differs from it by a single base. This sample is part of a study of blood T cell repertoires in COVID-19 (dated by TCRdb to 2018 to 2020). Regarding the study in general: The collaborator samples originated in the United States, Italy and Spain and spanned the acute and convalescent phases of COVID-19. Where available, HLA class I and class II types were obtained from metadata supplied by the sample provider rather than from assay-based typing. The repertoires were made available in a free public database intended to serve as a resource for research on the immune response to SARS-CoV-2. Subjects who had been exposed to COVID-19, were actively infected with it, or had recovered from it provided the deeply sampled blood TCRbeta repertoires that made up the dataset. The samples were drawn from two sources: the first 160 participants of the ongoing ImmuneRACE study, and fewer than 1,500 subjects contributed by 6 global collaborators. The prospective study material was composed of cDNA or gDNA derived from T cells, B-cell-depleted T cells, or PBMCs. Nearly every sample came with metadata listing a de-identified subject ID, COVID-19 status, age in years and sex. Study-level results and caveats: The amount of clinical and demographic metadata varied by source and participant and was provided uncurated.

The CDR3 runs 14 residues from the cysteine to the phenylalanine. Of all the DNA, just the CDR3 is kept, 42 bases in frame from base 1. Ends trimmed: V by 4 bases, J by 6 bases; bases unmatched to a gene: 9. CDR1 and CDR2, looked up from the germline V gene, are SGHRS and YFSETQ. Collaborating institutions collected whole blood in K2EDTA tubes following their own protocols. For TCRbeta analysis, collaborator samples were shipped as frozen whole blood, as isolated PBMCs, or as DNA extracted from either sample type. TCRbeta CDR3 regions were amplified from genomic DNA by means of the immunoSEQ Assay, a bias-controlled multiplex PCR. Concerning the study's data processing: The number of nucleated cells in each sample was estimated by amplification of reference gene primers within the assay. To quantify the absolute abundance of each unique TCRbeta CDR3 rearrangement, sequence reads were collapsed and filtered. For each sample, productive Simpson clonality was calculated by taking the square root of Simpson's diversity index across productive rearrangements. TCRdb re-hosts the immuneACCESS table, in-frame sequences only. Its copies lack some clones; in the studies checked, an unresolved V gene accounts for under half of them, and the cause for the rest is not known. The D gene and trimming were derived from the DNA, and the V and J assignments and clone size from that table. For this sample there are around 86,000 clones; approximately 81% appear just once. Roughly 40% of the sample is held by the ten biggest clonotypes.

This TCR derives from a man aged 80 or over with acute or convalescent COVID-19. Sequencing was carried out using peripheral blood. This chain joins TRBV5-1 to TRBJ2-7, with 8 bases in between that match TRBD1. DNA sequence: TGCGCCAGCAGCCCGACAGGGGTTGAGGGCGAGCAGTACTTC. Its protein is CASSPTGVEGEQYF. Full variable domain (CDR3 extended with the reference TRBV5-1 and TRBJ2-7 proteins): KAGVTQTPRYLIKTRGQQVTLSCSPISGHRSVSWYQQTPGQGLQFLFEYFSETQRNKGNFPGRFSGRQFSNSRSEMNVSTLELGDSALYLCASSPTGVEGEQYFGPGTRLTVT.